This T cell receptor beta chain was recovered during a study of blood T cell repertoires in COVID-19. As for the study in general: Both acute and convalescent COVID-19 samples were obtained from the United States, Italy and Spain.

Per the authors' pipeline: Scientists estimated how many nucleated cells there were by amplifying reference gene primers. Only in-frame clones appear in the TCRdb table, and some are missing; sequencing was by immunoSEQ multiplex PCR. The V and J calls and clone size are taken from that table; D and trimming were inferred from the DNA. The repertoire consists of approximately 270,000 clones, with 85% to 90% occurring once and the leading ten covering roughly 4.3%. Adults between roughly 18 and 90 years of age took part from about 24 US areas. Participant-given clinical history determined each cohort assignment. This receptor was identified in a woman aged 25 to 39 with acute COVID-19. The material sequenced was PBMCs or T cells enriched from blood (not recorded which).

CDR3 sequence (DNA): TGTGCCAGCAGCAACGCGGGCTATTTGCGGGGTTACAATGAGCAGTTCTTC. Its translation: CASSNAGYLRGYNEQFF. This chain joins TRBV21-1 and TRBJ2-1; the D call in the table, TRBD2, was not verified against the DNA. TRBV21-1 is shown as a pseudogene. The CDR3 sequence is 17 residues long.